This TCR beta chain was obtained from a study of T cell responses to AZD1222 COVID-19 vaccine. The protocol was immunoSEQ multiplex PCR, while the TCRdb copy is restricted to in-frame clones and leaves out a portion. The sample holds over 100,000 clones, just over 85% seen once. The study's findings and limits: With two AZD1222 doses given, Spike-specific TCR breadth and depth both rose.

To note about this clone: Its antigen remains unidentified.

This receptor was obtained from an adult in good health. Here the sequenced sample was peripheral blood, taken on day 0 of AZD1222 vaccination.

CDR3 sequence: CASSMESGYTF. As DNA, the CDR3 is TGTGCCAGCAGCATGGAGTCTGGCTACACCTTC. This chain connects TRBV12-3 or TRBV12-4 to TRBJ1-2; D ambiguous. V was clipped by 6 bases and J by 7 bases, with 9 bases between them. The CDR3 sequence is 11 residues long.